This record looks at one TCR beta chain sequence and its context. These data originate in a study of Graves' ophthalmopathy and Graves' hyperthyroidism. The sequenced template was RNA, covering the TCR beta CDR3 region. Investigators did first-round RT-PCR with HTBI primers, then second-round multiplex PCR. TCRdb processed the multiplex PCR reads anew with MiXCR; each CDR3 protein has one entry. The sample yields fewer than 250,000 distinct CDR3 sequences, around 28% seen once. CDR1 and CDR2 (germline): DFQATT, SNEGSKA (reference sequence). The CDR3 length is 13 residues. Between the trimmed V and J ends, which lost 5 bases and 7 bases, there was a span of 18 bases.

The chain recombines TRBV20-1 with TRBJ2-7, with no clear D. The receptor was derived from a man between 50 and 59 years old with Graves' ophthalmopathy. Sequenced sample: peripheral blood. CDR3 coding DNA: TGCAGTGCTTGCCGCCTACACTTAGTTGAGCAGTACTTC. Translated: CSACRLHLVEQYF.